The clone carrying this T cell receptor beta chain was seen many times. Its target is unknown. These data are taken from a study of T cell repertoires in cytomegalovirus infection. Trimming took off 5 bases at V and 5 bases at J, with 21 bases between the two ends. This CDR3 region has 16 residues. Per germline, CDR1 SGHTA and CDR2 FQGNSA. Study conclusions and caveats: What dominated the ex vivo response were HLA-C-restricted CMV-specific TCR beta clonotypes.

One entry per CDR3 protein results from TCRdb running MiXCR on the reads. The sample includes roughly 500,000 distinct CDR3 sequences, 11% of them seen just once. The chain couples TRBV7-2 to TRBJ2-5; TRBD1 or TRBD2 may be the D gene (6 bases each). The sequence was collected from a human donor in good health (CMV status not recorded). Some clones in this sample may be carry-over from other donors' samples. Material for sequencing was PBMCs. The CDR3 nucleotides are TGTGCCAGCAGCCGGTTCGAGTCGGGGGCCCGGGAGACCCAGTACTTC. Translation: CASSRFESGARETQYF.